The T cell receptor (beta chain) under discussion was sequenced for a study of T cells in Graves' hyperthyroidism and ophthalmopathy. The wider study: Pretreatment peripheral blood was obtained at initial diagnosis. The study's findings and limits: Before onset, by a median of approximately 6.8 months, the model predicted ophthalmopathy. In the analysis, a 13 V-J model separated ophthalmopathy from stable hyperthyroidism.

Amplification yielded TCR beta CDR3 regions, with RNA transcripts as the source. RT-PCR in the first round (using the HTBI primer set) targeted the TCR CDR3. TCRdb re-analysed the multiplex PCR reads in MiXCR, keeping a single row per CDR3 protein. The profile shows about 460,000 distinct CDR3 sequences, roughly 23% of them singletons. This clonotype was counted between two and nine times. What it binds is not known. This CDR3 is 14 amino acids long. The V and J ends lost 6 bases and 7 bases, in that order; junction bases with no gene match: 8. CDR1 is SGHRS and CDR2 is YFSETQ in the germline V gene. Thyroid ultrasound, orbital computed tomography, clinical symptoms, and serum thyroxine and TRAb underpinned diagnoses.

The sample was blood. The receptor's source is a woman in her seventies with Graves' ophthalmopathy. The V and J genes are TRBV5-1 and TRBJ2-1; TRBD2 matches 9 bases. CDR3 sequence (DNA): TGCGCCAGCAAGCCTAGCGGGACTGCGAATGAGCAGTTCTTC. Protein product: CASKPSGTANEQFF.